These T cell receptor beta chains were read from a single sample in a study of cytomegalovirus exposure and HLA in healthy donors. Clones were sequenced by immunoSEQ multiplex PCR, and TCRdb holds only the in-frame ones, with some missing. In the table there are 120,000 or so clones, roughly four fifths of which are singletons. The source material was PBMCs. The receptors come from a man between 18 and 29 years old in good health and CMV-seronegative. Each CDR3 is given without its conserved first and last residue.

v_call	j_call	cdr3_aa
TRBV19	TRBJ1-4	ASSRGQEFGFGEKLF
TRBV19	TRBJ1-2	ASTPGQAQGRYT
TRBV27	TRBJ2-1	ASSSPLAGYTYNEQF
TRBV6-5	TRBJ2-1	ASSLTLSSYNEQF
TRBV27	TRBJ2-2	ASSLQHPGELF
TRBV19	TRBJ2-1	ASSIDQEDEQF
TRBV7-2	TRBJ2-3	ASSLAGFPGDTQY
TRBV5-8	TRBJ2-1	ASSSDRGVNEQF
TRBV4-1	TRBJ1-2	ASSQDSTQFNYGYT
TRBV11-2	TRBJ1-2	ASVTSRTVYGYT
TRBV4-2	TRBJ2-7	ASSPSSGVAYEQY
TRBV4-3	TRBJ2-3	ASSQERTSGGLHLMY
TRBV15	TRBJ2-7	ATSDRTGIDYEQY
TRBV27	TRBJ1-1	ASCTLLPGQGKMNTEAF
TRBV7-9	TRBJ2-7	ASSLGQGPSYEQY
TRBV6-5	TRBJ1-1	ASSWGQMNTEAF
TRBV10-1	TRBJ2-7	ASPPSGDTGLAGGRSSYEQY
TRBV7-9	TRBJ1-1	SSSFAGGSTEAF
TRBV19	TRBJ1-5	ASSIAMGQRGDQPQH
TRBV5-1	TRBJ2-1	ASSPATGGIDNEQF
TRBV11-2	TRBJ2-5	ASSPRGGVQETQY
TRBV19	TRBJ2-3	ASSPSRRLAGGTDTQY
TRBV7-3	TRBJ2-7	ASSAALGLEQY
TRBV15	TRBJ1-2	ATSRVRTGRYDYT
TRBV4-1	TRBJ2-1	ASSQDRGTGSYNEQF
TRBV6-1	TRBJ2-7	ASTIQGSAYEQY
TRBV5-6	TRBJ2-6	ASSLRSSGFGSGANVLT
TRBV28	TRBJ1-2	ASSVSGGAVGYT
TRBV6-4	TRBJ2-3	ASSDSGGATDTQY
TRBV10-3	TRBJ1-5	AISWGGASNQPQH
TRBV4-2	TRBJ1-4	ASSQIPGTGTEKLF
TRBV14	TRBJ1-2	ASSLRRGHLYGYT
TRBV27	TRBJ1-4	ASSLQGGRGEKLF
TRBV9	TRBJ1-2	ASSVDRTGHNYGYT
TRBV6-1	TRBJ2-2	ASVGAANTGELF
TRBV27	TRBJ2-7	ASSLAGISEQY
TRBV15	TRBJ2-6	ATSRRTGDGANVLT
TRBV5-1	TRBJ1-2	ASSLDGGYGYT
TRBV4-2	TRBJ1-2	ASSQVATLDGDGYT
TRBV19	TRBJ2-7	ASSVSGGNIYEQY
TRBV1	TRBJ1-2	TSSQETDYGYT
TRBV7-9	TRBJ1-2	ASSLGTVNYGYT
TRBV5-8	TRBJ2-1	ASSSGQGIANEQF
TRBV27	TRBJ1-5	ASRLGGWGQPQH